This T cell receptor (beta chain) was profiled in a study of patients with pleural tuberculosis (dated by TCRdb to the mid-2010s). This clonotype has a count of ten or more. Its antigen remains unidentified. Base qualities are not at hand, and no much larger clone is one base apart. The trim is 5 bases for V and 1 base for J, with a gap of 13 bases between the germline ends. Per the germline V gene (reference sequence), LNHNV is the CDR1 and YYDKDF is the CDR2. Counted from cysteine to phenylalanine, this CDR3 has 15 amino acids. CDR3 DNA only is kept here, 45 bases in frame from base 1. Instrument on record: Illumina Genome Analyzer IIx. Using fastp trimming at Q25 and MiXCR clonotype assembly, TCRdb reanalyzed the public sequencing data and kept in-frame beta chains. Each entry is one CDR3 protein sequence, shown with its most common DNA and genes. The sample records tens of thousands of distinct CDR3 sequences, 15% to 20% of which are singletons. 3.5% of the sample comes from the top ten.

This clonotype was obtained from a human donor with pleural tuberculosis. Recombination connected TRBV15 to TRBJ2-3; there is no confident call for the D gene. Source material: peripheral blood. The sequence in DNA is TGTGCCACCAGCCGTCGGATTGGGGGCACAGATACGCAGTATTTT. It codes for CATSRRIGGTDTQYF.